These T cell receptor beta chains were read from a single sample in a study of response to subunit inactivated influenza vaccine. TCRdb re-called the RT-PCR reads with MiXCR, one entry per CDR3 protein. Among about 170,000 distinct CDR3 sequences, roughly 12% were seen once, and the ten largest hold about 29%. This sample also belongs to another study, concerning T cells expressing NK-cell markers.

This sample comprised CD8+ T cells sorted from PBMCs, obtained roughly 13 days after vaccination. The receptors shown here come from a man aged 45-60 years who received an inactivated influenza vaccine. The CDR3 runs from the conserved cysteine through the conserved F or W. A D gene is named only where the DNA matches it firmly. A clone size is listed for some rows: how often the clone was seen (once, few, many), or a class if it is expanded.

D gene: TRBD1; V gene: TRBV6-1; J gene: TRBJ2-7; clone size: many; CDR3 DNA: TGTGCCAGCAGTAGCTGGACAGGTGTCTCCTACGAGCAGTACTTC; CDR3 protein: CASSSWTGVSYEQYF
D gene: TRBD1; V gene: TRBV7-9; J gene: TRBJ2-7; clone size: many; CDR3 DNA: TGTGCCAGCAGCTCCCGACAGGGTCGGTACGAGCAGTACTTC; CDR3 protein: CASSSRQGRYEQYF
D gene: NA; V gene: TRBV28; J gene: TRBJ1-5; clone size: NA; CDR3 DNA: TGTGCCAGCAGTCCCATCGGACAGTTAGATAGCAATCAGCCCCAGCATTTT; CDR3 protein: CASSPIGQLDSNQPQHF
D gene: TRBD2; V gene: TRBV4-1; J gene: TRBJ2-2; clone size: few; CDR3 DNA: TGCGCCAGCAGCCAAATAGCGGGGCAGAACACCGGGGAGCTGTTTTTT; CDR3 protein: CASSQIAGQNTGELFF
D gene: NA; V gene: TRBV28; J gene: TRBJ1-5; clone size: many; CDR3 DNA: TGTGCCAGCAGTTTCTGGGGGAGTAGCAATCAGCCCCAGCATTTT; CDR3 protein: CASSFWGSSNQPQHF
D gene: NA; V gene: TRBV15; J gene: TRBJ2-1; clone size: few; CDR3 DNA: TGTGCCACCAGCCCGGACATCTCCTACAATGAGCAGTTCTTC; CDR3 protein: CATSPDISYNEQFF
D gene: NA; V gene: TRBV6-5; J gene: TRBJ2-5; clone size: few; CDR3 DNA: TGTGCCAGCAGTTACAGGGGTGGCGGGGTGGAGACCCAGTACTTC; CDR3 protein: CASSYRGGGVETQYF
D gene: NA; V gene: TRBV7-8; J gene: TRBJ2-7; clone size: NA; CDR3 DNA: TGTGCCAGCAGCTTGGCGAATTACGAGCAGTACTTC; CDR3 protein: CASSLANYEQYF
D gene: TRBD1; V gene: TRBV7-6; J gene: TRBJ2-1; clone size: few; CDR3 DNA: TGTGCCAGCAGCCCCACCGGGACAGGGATATTCGATGAGCAGTTCTTC; CDR3 protein: CASSPTGTGIFDEQFF
D gene: NA; V gene: TRBV4-1; J gene: TRBJ2-1; clone size: NA; CDR3 DNA: TGCGCCAGCAGCCACGCGACAGGCCCCCTCTACAATGAGCAGTTCTTC; CDR3 protein: CASSHATGPLYNEQFF
D gene: NA; V gene: TRBV7-9; J gene: TRBJ2-7; clone size: many; CDR3 DNA: TGTGCCAGCAGTTTGCGGACTCTAGGGGACGAGCAGTACTTC; CDR3 protein: CASSLRTLGDEQYF
D gene: NA; V gene: TRBV12-3/TRBV12-4; J gene: TRBJ1-4; clone size: NA; CDR3 DNA: TGTGCCAGCTTATCAGGGGCGAATGAAAAACTGTTTTTT; CDR3 protein: CASLSGANEKLFF
D gene: TRBD2; V gene: TRBV6-1; J gene: TRBJ2-1; clone size: NA; CDR3 DNA: TGTGCCAGCAGTCTAGCGGGGGCCCTAGATGAGCAGTTCTTC; CDR3 protein: CASSLAGALDEQFF
D gene: TRBD1; V gene: TRBV4-2; J gene: TRBJ1-4; clone size: many; CDR3 DNA: TGTGCCAGCAGCCATTACGGACAGGGGGCTAATGAAAAACTGTTTTTT; CDR3 protein: CASSHYGQGANEKLFF
D gene: TRBD2; V gene: TRBV10-3; J gene: TRBJ2-5; clone size: few; CDR3 DNA: TGTGCCATCAGTGTCACTAGCGGGAGATTGGAGACCCAGTACTTC; CDR3 protein: CAISVTSGRLETQYF
D gene: NA; V gene: TRBV7-9; J gene: TRBJ1-2; clone size: few; CDR3 DNA: TGTGCCAGCAGCATCGACCCCTATGGCTACACCTTC; CDR3 protein: CASSIDPYGYTF
D gene: NA; V gene: TRBV4-1; J gene: TRBJ2-2; clone size: NA; CDR3 DNA: TGCGCCAGCAGCCAAGAATGGAGGGGCGGGGAGCTGTTTTTT; CDR3 protein: CASSQEWRGGELFF
D gene: NA; V gene: TRBV4-2; J gene: TRBJ1-5; clone size: many; CDR3 DNA: TGTGCCAGCAGCCCCTGGACAGGCAATCAGCCCCAGCATTTT; CDR3 protein: CASSPWTGNQPQHF
D gene: NA; V gene: TRBV5-8; J gene: TRBJ2-7; clone size: NA; CDR3 DNA: TGTGCCAGCAGCAAGGGCCCCTACCTCTACGAGCAGTACTTC; CDR3 protein: CASSKGPYLYEQYF
D gene: NA; V gene: TRBV27; J gene: TRBJ1-6; clone size: few; CDR3 DNA: TGTGCCAGCAGTTTGACGGGGCCCTCACCCCTCCACTTT; CDR3 protein: CASSLTGPSPLHF
D gene: NA; V gene: TRBV12-3/TRBV12-4; J gene: TRBJ1-4; clone size: NA; CDR3 DNA: TGTGCCAGCAGTGGGTTTACTAATGAAAAACTGTTTTTT; CDR3 protein: CASSGFTNEKLFF
D gene: NA; V gene: TRBV10-3; J gene: TRBJ2-3; clone size: many; CDR3 DNA: TGTGCCATCAGTGAAGGTTACGGCGCAGATACGCAGTATTTT; CDR3 protein: CAISEGYGADTQYF
D gene: TRBD2; V gene: TRBV4-3; J gene: TRBJ2-3; clone size: NA; CDR3 DNA: TGCGCCAGCAGCCAAGTTTATAGCGGGGGTCCTCCGAATACGCAGTATTTT; CDR3 protein: CASSQVYSGGPPNTQYF
D gene: NA; V gene: TRBV29-1; J gene: TRBJ2-7; clone size: few; CDR3 DNA: TGCAGCGTTGAAGATCGGCTGGGCTCGTACGAGCAGTACTTC; CDR3 protein: CSVEDRLGSYEQYF
D gene: TRBD2; V gene: TRBV6-1; J gene: TRBJ2-2; clone size: NA; CDR3 DNA: TGTGCCAGCAGCAGCCATAGCGGGAGGGTGTACACCGGGGAGCTGTTTTTT; CDR3 protein: CASSSHSGRVYTGELFF
D gene: NA; V gene: TRBV7-8; J gene: TRBJ2-2; clone size: NA; CDR3 DNA: TGTGCCAGCAGCTTCACCACAGACACCGGGGAGCTGTTTTTT; CDR3 protein: CASSFTTDTGELFF
D gene: NA; V gene: TRBV6-5; J gene: TRBJ2-3; clone size: many; CDR3 DNA: TGTGCCAGCAGTTACCAGAAGGGTAGCACAGATACGCAGTATTTT; CDR3 protein: CASSYQKGSTDTQYF
D gene: NA; V gene: TRBV29-1; J gene: TRBJ2-3; clone size: NA; CDR3 DNA: TGCAGCGCTGACCGTTATAGCACAGATACGCAGTATTTT; CDR3 protein: CSADRYSTDTQYF
D gene: TRBD1; V gene: TRBV5-1; J gene: TRBJ2-7; clone size: few; CDR3 DNA: TGCGCCAGCAGCTTGACAGGGGGAGTCTACGAGCAGTACTTC; CDR3 protein: CASSLTGGVYEQYF
D gene: NA; V gene: TRBV20-1; J gene: TRBJ2-3; clone size: many; CDR3 DNA: TGCAGTGGGGTGAGCACAGATACGCAGTATTTT; CDR3 protein: CSGVSTDTQYF
D gene: TRBD1; V gene: TRBV12-3/TRBV12-4; J gene: TRBJ2-3; clone size: many; CDR3 DNA: TGTGCCAGCAGTGCCGGGACAGAGGTAACAGATACGCAGTATTTT; CDR3 protein: CASSAGTEVTDTQYF
D gene: NA; V gene: TRBV11-2; J gene: TRBJ1-3; clone size: few; CDR3 DNA: TGTGCCAGCAGCTCGACAGCGAGCTCTGGAAACACCATATATTTT; CDR3 protein: CASSSTASSGNTIYF
D gene: NA; V gene: TRBV27; J gene: TRBJ2-7; clone size: few; CDR3 DNA: TGTGCCAGCAGCTACGTCGGCTCGCACTTCGAGCAGTACTTC; CDR3 protein: CASSYVGSHFEQYF
D gene: NA; V gene: TRBV4-3; J gene: TRBJ1-2; clone size: NA; CDR3 DNA: TGCGCCAGCAGCCAAGTTAAAACAGGACATGGCTACACCTTC; CDR3 protein: CASSQVKTGHGYTF
D gene: NA; V gene: TRBV12-3/TRBV12-4; J gene: TRBJ2-1; clone size: NA; CDR3 DNA: TGTGCCAGCAGTTTACCCCCCAATGAGCAGTTCTTC; CDR3 protein: CASSLPPNEQFF
D gene: NA; V gene: TRBV12-3/TRBV12-4; J gene: TRBJ2-1; clone size: few; CDR3 DNA: TGTGCCAGCAGGAGTAGCCGTAGCTCCTACAATGAGCAGTTCTTC; CDR3 protein: CASRSSRSSYNEQFF
D gene: TRBD2; V gene: TRBV5-1; J gene: TRBJ2-1; clone size: few; CDR3 DNA: TGCGCCAGCAGCTTGGGACTAGCGGGAGACGCGGTGGAGCAGTTCTTC; CDR3 protein: CASSLGLAGDAVEQFF
D gene: TRBD1; V gene: TRBV4-3; J gene: TRBJ2-7; clone size: NA; CDR3 DNA: TGCGCCAGCAGCCAAGATCAACGGACAGGGTTCTACGAGCAGTACTTC; CDR3 protein: CASSQDQRTGFYEQYF
D gene: TRBD1; V gene: TRBV27; J gene: TRBJ2-3; clone size: few; CDR3 DNA: TGTGCCAGCACTAGGGACAGCTCAGGCACAGATACGCAGTATTTT; CDR3 protein: CASTRDSSGTDTQYF
D gene: TRBD2; V gene: TRBV7-7; J gene: TRBJ2-3; clone size: NA; CDR3 DNA: TGTGCCAGCAGCTTACGCGTCCTCGGGACTAGCGGCACAGATACGCAGTATTTT; CDR3 protein: CASSLRVLGTSGTDTQYF